This is a list of T cell receptor beta chains from one sample in a study of T cells after yellow fever vaccination. TCRdb called the 5' RACE reads again in MiXCR, with one record for every CDR3 protein. The sample yields some 320,000 distinct CDR3 sequences, 3.5% to 4.5% seen once. The specimen was PBMCs, collected 15 days after the yellow fever booster vaccination. The receptors stem from a man aged 18 to 30 who received the YFV17D yellow fever vaccine. CDR3s include the opening cysteine and the closing phenylalanine or tryptophan. A D gene is named only where the DNA matches it firmly. The size of a clone is reported for some rows only, either as once, few or many, or as a class for expanded clones.

- | - | 14 | TRBJ1-5 | TRBV7-2 | TGTGCCAGCAGCTTGGACGGAGGTGGTCAGCCCCAGCATTTT | CASSLDGGGQPQHF
TRBD1 | many | 15 | TRBJ1-1 | TRBV7-8 | TGTGCCAGCAGCTCGCAGACAGGGGGAACCACTGAAGCTTTCTTT | CASSSQTGGTTEAFF
TRBD1 | few | 16 | TRBJ2-5 | TRBV7-9 | TGTGCCACCACCCTTGGCCGGGACAGGGAGCGAGAGACCCAGTACTTC | CATTLGRDRERETQYF
TRBD1 | - | 15 | TRBJ1-2 | TRBV28 | TGTGCCAGCAGTTTACAGGACAGGGGGACGTATGGCTACACCTTC | CASSLQDRGTYGYTF
- | - | 15 | TRBJ2-1 | TRBV5-1 | TGCGCCAGCAGCTTGACGCCAGGGCGATACAATGAGCAGTTCTTC | CASSLTPGRYNEQFF
- | many | 14 | TRBJ1-2 | TRBV4-2 | TGTGCCAGCAGCCAAGATAAAACCAGTGGTGGCTACACCTTC | CASSQDKTSGGYTF
- | few | 13 | TRBJ1-2 | TRBV18 | TGTGCCAGCACTCCAACGGGGGACTATGGCTACACCTTC | CASTPTGDYGYTF
- | - | 15 | TRBJ1-1 | TRBV5-1 | TGCGCCAGCAGCTTGAGTCTCCTAGGGAACACTGAAGCTTTCTTT | CASSLSLLGNTEAFF
- | many | 14 | TRBJ2-3 | TRBV20-1 | TGCAGTGCTACCCCTTCAGTTGGCGGTGGCGCGCAGTATTTT | CSATPSVGGGAQYF
- | few | 16 | TRBJ2-2 | TRBV25-1 | TGTGCCAGCATGCGGCCCAGAAAGGGAAACACCGGGGAGCTGTTTTTT | CASMRPRKGNTGELFF
TRBD2 | - | 16 | TRBJ2-1 | TRBV12-3/TRBV12-4 | TGTGCCAGCAGTTTATTCAGCGGGGGGTACGCCGATGAGCAGTTCTTC | CASSLFSGGYADEQFF
TRBD2 | many | 15 | TRBJ2-1 | TRBV5-1 | TGCGCCAGCAGTCCCGGGGGGAGCTCCTACAATGAGCAGTTCTTC | CASSPGGSSYNEQFF
- | many | 13 | TRBJ2-5 | TRBV29-1 | TGCAGCGTTTCTCGCCAGGGTGGAGAGACCCAGTACTTC | CSVSRQGGETQYF
TRBD2 | few | 16 | TRBJ2-5 | TRBV4-3 | TGCGCCAGCAGCCAAGATGACAGCGGGGGGGTCGAGACCCAGTACTTC | CASSQDDSGGVETQYF
- | few | 15 | TRBJ2-3 | TRBV7-8 | TGTGCCAGCAGCTCAGGGACATCCAACACAGATACGCAGTATTTT | CASSSGTSNTDTQYF
- | many | 15 | TRBJ2-1 | TRBV7-3 | TGTGCCAGCAGCTTAAAGGTGGGCTCCTACAATGAGCAGTTCTTC | CASSLKVGSYNEQFF
- | few | 14 | TRBJ2-3 | TRBV5-1 | TGCGCCAGCAGACCGGGATCTCTGGCAGATACGCAGTATTTT | CASRPGSLADTQYF
- | - | 16 | TRBJ1-6 | TRBV7-2 | TGTGCCAGCAGCTTCTTGGGACGGACCGCCCCCTCCCCCCTCCACTTT | CASSFLGRTAPSPLHF
- | few | 12 | TRBJ1-6 | TRBV27 | TGTGCCAGCAGTCGCCTCTATTCACCCCTCCACTTT | CASSRLYSPLHF
- | few | 15 | TRBJ2-5 | TRBV4-3 | TGCGCCAGCAGCCCTGGCGGGGCAGTACAAGAGACCCAGTACTTC | CASSPGGAVQETQYF